This T cell receptor (beta chain) was retrieved from a study of blood T cell repertoires in COVID-19. Study summary: T cells, B-cell-depleted T cells, or PBMCs provided the cDNA or gDNA that served as material.

The V segment lost 3 bases and the J segment 3 bases; nucleotides outside the gene matches: 4. The CDR3 totals 15 residues. The V gene's germline CDR1 is KGHSH and CDR2 LQKENI. Those who participated ranged in age from roughly 18 to 89 years and resided in approximately 26 US areas. As originally analysed: By means of reference gene primer amplification, nucleated cell counts were estimated. TCRdb's table, derived via immunoSEQ multiplex PCR, lists solely in-frame clones and lacks some. For V, J and clone size, that table is used; D and trimming come from the DNA. Among more than 350,000 clones, 85% to 90% were seen once, and the ten largest hold roughly 10%. This clone appeared once.

The chain recombines TRBV18 with TRBJ1-5; 8 nucleotides align to TRBD1. Input material: PBMCs or T cells enriched from blood (not recorded which). This sequence was found in a woman aged 45-60 years who had recovered from COVID-19. The CDR3 nucleotides read TGTGCCAGCTCACCTACGGGACAGGCCAATCAGCCCCAGCATTTT. This encodes CASSPTGQANQPQHF.